The 16 T cell receptor beta chains reported below all come from one sample, sequenced in a study of T cell changes during pregnancy in multiple sclerosis (dated by TCRdb to about 2019). Library prep was done by the immunoSEQ multiplex PCR assay. What TCRdb holds here is the immuneACCESS table cut down to in-frame rearrangements. Part of the clones is not present; checked against another copy, under half of the missing clones reflect an unresolved V gene, and the others are unexplained. The sample yields more than 55,000 clones; around nine tenths were counted once. The top ten hold over 1% of the sample. The input for sequencing was peripheral blood, taken in the third trimester of pregnancy. These receptors were collected from a female donor with multiple sclerosis, enrolled in a pregnancy study.

Only one count was recorded for this clone. The chain is built from TRBV18 and TRBJ2-5; no clear D. Germline loops: CDR1 KGHSH, CDR2 LQKENI. V was pared by 3 bases and J by 7 bases, with 6 bases between. This CDR3 is built from 11 residues. DNA for the CDR3: TGTGCCAGCTCACCTTCGGGGACCCAGTACTTC. Translating it yields CASSPSGTQYF. Together with reference TRBV18 and TRBJ2-5, the CDR3 gives the full variable domain: NAGVMQNPRHLVRRRGQEARLRCSPMKGHSHVYWYRQLPEEGLKFMVYLQKENIIDESGMPKERFSAEFPKEGPSILRIQQVVRGDSAAYFCASSPSGTQYFGPGTRLLVL.

The chain joins TRBV6-1 to TRBJ2-5, with D tentatively TRBD1 (6 bases). Germline V gene sequence: CDR1 MNHNS, CDR2 SASEGT. V was shortened by 11 bases and J by 0 bases, with 10 bases between the two germline ends. CDR3 size: 12 residues. In DNA form, the CDR3 reads TGTGCCTGCCGGGACAACCAAGAGACCCAGTACTTC. It specifies CACRDNQETQYF.

The chain uses TRBV28 and TRBJ2-3; D remains ambiguous. This CDR3 contains 16 residues. Germline CDR1 is MDHEN and CDR2 is SYDVKM. Trimming took off 3 bases at V and 2 bases at J, with 15 bases between the two ends. The CDR3 here is CASSFSVVSFTDTQYF. The CDR3 coding sequence is TGTGCCAGCAGTTTTTCTGTAGTTTCGTTCACAGATACGCAGTATTTT.

The genes are TRBV6-6 and TRBJ1-1, with D unresolved. Trimming left V 6 bases short and J 1 base short, with 9 bases between. This CDR3 contains 13 residues. Germline V gene sequence: CDR1 MNHNY, CDR2 SVGAGI (reference sequence). The CDR3 DNA is TGTGCCAGCAGCAGTCTTACGAACACTGAAGCTTTCTTT. This gives the protein CASSSLTNTEAFF.

This clone was counted a single time. The genes are TRBV28 and TRBJ1-3; D might be TRBD1 (5 bases). Trimming took off 3 bases at V and 11 bases at J, with 14 bases between the two ends. The CDR3 runs to 13 residues. Per the germline V gene, CDR1 is MDHEN and CDR2 is SYDVKM. The CDR3 protein is CASSFGHRVSIYF. DNA for the CDR3: TGTGCCAGCAGTTTCGGACACCGAGTCTCCATATATTTT.

V is TRBV7-2 and J is TRBJ2-3, with a possible D match to TRBD2 (6 bases). This CDR3 has 16 residues. The V gene's germline CDR1 is SGHTA and CDR2 FQGNSA. V shed 2 bases and J shed 1 base, with 13 bases lying between them. In DNA, the CDR3 is TGTGCCAGCAGCTTACTACCGGGACTTCGCACAGATACGCAGTATTTT. Translating it yields CASSLLPGLRTDTQYF.

The chain recombines TRBV6-5 with TRBJ1-1, with 8 positions matching TRBD1. Unmatched junction bases numbered 4, after V lost 9 bases and J lost 1 base. The CDR3 covers 13 residues. Germline values: CDR1 MNHEY, CDR2 SVGAGI. CDR3 DNA: TGTGCCAGTCGGGACAGGCAGAACACTGAAGCTTTCTTT. This gives the protein CASRDRQNTEAFF.

The chain couples TRBV7-3 to TRBJ2-7, with 9 bases identical to TRBD2. Germline assignment: CDR1 SGHTA and CDR2 FQGTGA. CDR3 length equals 16 residues. After removal of 5 bases from V and 1 base from J, the junction contained 9 bases not matched to a gene. CDR3 DNA sequence: TGTGCCAGCAGCCGTAGCGGGAGAGAAAGGTCCTACGAGCAGTACTTC. Amino acids: CASSRSGRERSYEQYF.

The V call is TRBV6-1, the J call TRBJ2-7, with 14 nucleotides matching TRBD2. Germline CDR1 reads MNHNS; CDR2 reads SASEGT. The CDR3 is 15 residues long. V shed 3 bases and J 2 bases; nucleotides not matched to a gene: 0. The CDR3: CASSEGLAGAYEQYF. The CDR3 region has the DNA TGTGCCAGCAGTGAGGGACTAGCGGGGGCCTACGAGCAGTACTTC.

The chain uses TRBV28 and TRBJ1-5; D may be TRBD1 (5 bases). Germline CDR1 is MDHEN and CDR2 is SYDVKM. The CDR3 extends over 16 amino acids. With 1 base removed from V and 2 bases from J, the gap between germline ends came to 12 bases. The CDR3 loop is CASSLYSGFGNQPQHF. For the CDR3, the DNA is TGTGCCAGCAGTTTATATTCAGGGTTTGGCAATCAGCCCCAGCATTTT.

The chain uses TRBV12-5 and TRBJ2-1; D call uncertain. The V end lost 4 bases, the J end lost 0 bases, and 10 bases lay between the germline ends. Germline CDR1 LGHNT, CDR2 FRNRAP. The CDR3 has 15 amino acids. Here the CDR3 reads CASGSRLSSYNEQFF. CDR3 in DNA: TGTGCTAGTGGTTCCCGGTTAAGCTCCTACAATGAGCAGTTCTTC. The full variable domain, completed using reference TRBV12-5 and TRBJ2-1, is DARVTQTPRHKVTEMGQEVTMRCQPILGHNTVFWYRQTMMQGLELLAYFRNRAPLDDSGMPKDRFSAEMPDATLATLKIQPSEPRDSAVYFCASGSRLSSYNEQFFGPGTRLTVL.

Only one count was recorded for this clone. This chain joins TRBV11-1 and TRBJ2-7; TRBD1 matches 8 bases. The CDR3 covers 16 residues. The ends lost 6 bases at V and 5 bases at J; junction bases unmatched: 15. Germline-derived CDR1 and CDR2 are SGHAT and FQDESV (reference sequence). CDR3: CASSPAIRTGYDEQYF. For the CDR3, the DNA is TGTGCCAGCAGTCCAGCCATTAGGACAGGGTACGACGAGCAGTACTTC.

The chain has TRBV10-3 and TRBJ2-1, with 11 positions matching TRBD2. The CDR3 runs to 15 residues. The germline CDR1 and CDR2 sequences are ENHRY and SYGVKD. The V gene end was trimmed by 0 bases and the J gene end by 9 bases; junction bases not matched to a gene: 4. The CDR3 nucleotides are TGTGCCATCAGTGAGTCTAGCGGGAGGGCCTTTGAGCAGTTCTTC. Translating gives CAISESSGRAFEQFF.

Turning to this clone: One end of the junction is discordant with germline, which a read error may explain. The rearrangement joins TRBV7-7 to TRBJ2-3, with 14 bases fitting TRBD2. CDR3 length equals 16 residues. CDR1 SSHAT and CDR2 FNYEAQ come from the germline V gene (reference sequence). The CDR3 nucleotides are TGTGCTAGCAGCCAGGGACTAGCGGGAGTGGCAGATACGCAGTATTTT. Translating gives CASSQGLAGVADTQYF.

The chain couples TRBV11-3 to TRBJ2-7; 7 bases are a match to TRBD2. CDR3 length equals 15 residues. V was pared by 4 bases and J by 1 base, with 7 bases of the junction left unmatched. Germline assignment: CDR1 SGHNT and CDR2 YENEEA. The CDR3 DNA is TGTGCCAGCAGCTCCGGGGAGGGAGTATCCTACGAGCAGTACTTC. This gives the protein CASSSGEGVSYEQYF.

This chain joins TRBV11-2 and TRBJ2-1, with D perhaps TRBD2 (5 bases). Germline CDR1 and CDR2: SGHAT and FQNNGV. Between the trimmed V and J ends, which lost 5 bases and 8 bases, there was a span of 22 bases. The CDR3 is made up of 16 amino acids. The CDR3 DNA sequence: TGTGCCAGCAGCCCAAACACGGGCCTCCTGGGAGATGAGCAGTTCTTC. Its translation is CASSPNTGLLGDEQFF.